The rows below give T cell receptor beta chains drawn from one sample of a study of response to subunit inactivated influenza vaccine. TCRdb redid the calling of the RT-PCR reads with MiXCR, one entry per CDR3 protein. The profile shows around 570,000 distinct CDR3 sequences, around 11% of them singletons. The same data also went into a second study, on T cells expressing NK-cell markers.

The sample consisted of PBMCs from blood, taken on the day of vaccination. The source of these receptors is a man in his fifties who received an inactivated influenza vaccine. Each CDR3 is given with its conserved first and last residue. A D gene is named only where the DNA matches it firmly. The listing skips clone size in some rows; elsewhere it reads once, few, many or a size class.

V: TRBV14
J: TRBJ2-1
size: .
D: .
DNA: TGTGCCAGCAGCCAATTCAGGAGCAATGAGCAGTTCTTC
CDR3: CASSQFRSNEQFF

V: TRBV20-1
J: TRBJ2-1
size: few
D: .
DNA: TGCAGTGCTAGAGATCTTGCAGGGGTCATCAATGAGCAGTTCTTC
CDR3: CSARDLAGVINEQFF

V: TRBV28
J: TRBJ2-5
size: .
D: TRBD2
DNA: TGTGCCAGCAGTTTTTCCCTTGGCGGGGGACCACGACAAGAGACCCAGTACTTC
CDR3: CASSFSLGGGPRQETQYF

V: TRBV5-1
J: TRBJ1-2
size: few
D: TRBD1
DNA: TGCGCCAGCAGCCTAGGACAGGATGATGGCTACACCTTC
CDR3: CASSLGQDDGYTF

V: TRBV7-9
J: TRBJ1-1
size: few
D: TRBD1
DNA: TGTGCCAGCAGCCAAACAGGGGGCGCGGGTACTGAAGCTTTCTTT
CDR3: CASSQTGGAGTEAFF

V: TRBV14
J: TRBJ2-7
size: few
D: .
DNA: TGTGCCAGCAGCCAGTCCCGGACCCAAGGCGGGTTCGAGCAGTACTTC
CDR3: CASSQSRTQGGFEQYF

V: TRBV15
J: TRBJ2-5
size: few
D: .
DNA: TGTGCCACCAGCAGAGATGGAGGGCAAGAGACCCAGTACTTC
CDR3: CATSRDGGQETQYF

V: TRBV11-3
J: TRBJ2-1
size: .
D: .
DNA: TGTGCCAGCAGCAGAGGGAGTGAGCAGTTCTTC
CDR3: CASSRGSEQFF

V: TRBV5-8
J: TRBJ1-1
size: few
D: .
DNA: TGTGCCAGCAGCCTGTCGGGACTCCTTTTTGGGGCTTTCTTT
CDR3: CASSLSGLLFGAFF

V: TRBV5-1
J: TRBJ2-3
size: few
D: TRBD1
DNA: TGCGCCAGCAGCAGAAAACAGGGGGCAGATACGCAGTATTTT
CDR3: CASSRKQGADTQYF

V: TRBV4-3
J: TRBJ2-7
size: many
D: .
DNA: TGCGCCAGCAGTTCCGATTACCGGGACGAGGCCTACGAGCAGTACTTC
CDR3: CASSSDYRDEAYEQYF

V: TRBV3-1
J: TRBJ2-7
size: many
D: TRBD1
DNA: TGTGCCAGCAGTCAACCGGGACAGGGGGCCTACGAGCAGTACTTC
CDR3: CASSQPGQGAYEQYF

V: TRBV9
J: TRBJ2-2
size: .
D: .
DNA: TGTGCCAGCAGCGTAGTTCCAGGGCTGGGGGGGGAGCTGTTTTTT
CDR3: CASSVVPGLGGELFF

V: TRBV11-2
J: TRBJ2-3
size: few
D: TRBD1
DNA: TGTGCCAGCAGCTTACTAAGAGGGACAGGTAGTTCGGATACGCAGTATTTT
CDR3: CASSLLRGTGSSDTQYF

V: TRBV7-9
J: TRBJ2-7
size: few
D: .
DNA: TGTGCCAGCAGCTTTCAGGACAACGAGCAGTACTTC
CDR3: CASSFQDNEQYF

V: TRBV2
J: TRBJ1-1
size: few
D: .
DNA: TGTGCCAGCAGTGAAGCAATACGTTTTGGGTCCGAAGCTTTCTTT
CDR3: CASSEAIRFGSEAFF

V: TRBV5-1
J: TRBJ2-7
size: many
D: .
DNA: TGCGCCAGCAGCAGGGGGGCCTACGAGCAGTACTTC
CDR3: CASSRGAYEQYF

V: TRBV4-2
J: TRBJ2-7
size: .
D: TRBD1
DNA: TGTGCCAGCAGCCAGGCCGACAGGGGTTACGAGCAGTACTTC
CDR3: CASSQADRGYEQYF

V: TRBV28
J: TRBJ1-5
size: .
D: .
DNA: TGTGCCAGCACCTGGGGACAAAATCAGCCCCAGCATTTT
CDR3: CASTWGQNQPQHF

V: TRBV27
J: TRBJ2-5
size: .
D: TRBD2
DNA: TGTGCCAGCAGCCCAGGACTAGCGGGGCTGGAAGAGACCCAGTACTTC
CDR3: CASSPGLAGLEETQYF

V: TRBV4-1
J: TRBJ1-5
size: many
D: TRBD1
DNA: TGCGCCAGCAGCCAGGTATCGGGACAGGGACAAGGTCAGCCCCAGCATTTT
CDR3: CASSQVSGQGQGQPQHF

V: TRBV5-1
J: TRBJ1-1
size: few
D: .
DNA: TGCGCCAGCAGCTCTCGGGACGGGGGAAACACTGAAGCTTTCTTT
CDR3: CASSSRDGGNTEAFF

V: TRBV29-1
J: TRBJ2-1
size: few
D: TRBD2
DNA: TGCAGCGTTGGATGGGGCGGGAGTTACAATGAGCAGTTCTTC
CDR3: CSVGWGGSYNEQFF

V: TRBV6-2/TRBV6-3
J: TRBJ2-5
size: many
D: .
DNA: TGTGCCAGCAGTTACGTCACGGAGACCCAGTACTTC
CDR3: CASSYVTETQYF

V: TRBV7-9
J: TRBJ2-2
size: many
D: .
DNA: TGTGCCAGCAGCTTCGATTCGAACACCGGGGAGCTGTTTTTT
CDR3: CASSFDSNTGELFF

V: TRBV10-3
J: TRBJ2-1
size: many
D: .
DNA: TGTGCCATCAGTGAGGCCGCGAAAAGCACCTACAATGAGCAGTTCTTC
CDR3: CAISEAAKSTYNEQFF

V: TRBV20-1
J: TRBJ2-2
size: few
D: TRBD1
DNA: TGCAGTGCCCCCGGACAGGGCGGGGATACCGGGGAGCTGTTTTTT
CDR3: CSAPGQGGDTGELFF

V: TRBV27
J: TRBJ2-3
size: many
D: TRBD2
DNA: TGTGCCAGCAGTTTTTTAGCGGGGACAGATACGCAGTATTTT
CDR3: CASSFLAGTDTQYF

V: TRBV7-8
J: TRBJ1-4
size: .
D: TRBD1
DNA: TGTGCCAGCAGCGCAGGACAGGGTGGATCAGAAAAACTGTTTTTT
CDR3: CASSAGQGGSEKLFF

V: TRBV7-9
J: TRBJ2-3
size: few
D: TRBD2
DNA: TGTGCCATTCGAGCGGGAGAAGATACGCAGTATTTT
CDR3: CAIRAGEDTQYF

V: TRBV12-3/TRBV12-4
J: TRBJ2-5
size: few
D: .
DNA: TGTGCCAGGAGCAAACCAGAGACCCAGTACTTC
CDR3: CARSKPETQYF

V: TRBV6-1
J: TRBJ1-5
size: .
D: .
DNA: TGTGCCAGCCAGACAGGCGGAGGTAATCAGCCCCAGCATTTT
CDR3: CASQTGGGNQPQHF

V: TRBV6-2/TRBV6-3
J: TRBJ1-5
size: few
D: TRBD1
DNA: TGTGCCAGCAGACACTCGACAGGGTTGAGCAATCAGCCCCAGCATTTT
CDR3: CASRHSTGLSNQPQHF

V: TRBV6-5
J: TRBJ2-3
size: few
D: .
DNA: TGTGCCAGCAGTCACAGGGGCACAGATACGCAGTATTTT
CDR3: CASSHRGTDTQYF

V: TRBV28
J: TRBJ2-7
size: few
D: TRBD1
DNA: TGTGCCAGCAGTTTAATCACCTGGGACAGGAGCGAGCAGTACTTC
CDR3: CASSLITWDRSEQYF

V: TRBV6-1
J: TRBJ2-3
size: few
D: .
DNA: TGTGCCAGCTCCTCTCCTTCAGGTCTTAGCACAGATACGCAGTATTTT
CDR3: CASSSPSGLSTDTQYF